The 27 T cell receptor beta chains in this list originate from one sample, sequenced in a study of T cell clonality in common variable immunodeficiency. Sequencing was performed with immunoSEQ multiplex PCR; in TCRdb, only in-frame clones are kept and a portion is missing. This sample comprises 40,000 to 60,000 clones, none seen once only. Sequencing was carried out using peripheral blood mononuclear cells. These receptors all stem from a person aged 18-70 years in good health.

This clone was counted a few times. The sequenced fragment ends 3 residues before the CDR3 boundary, so the rest is inferred from the germline J gene. Other DNA sequences within the sample encode an identical CDR3. The V gene is TRBV5-1, the J gene TRBJ2-5, with 9 positions matching TRBD2. V trimming: 4 bases; J trimming: 7 bases; junction bases outside the gene matches: 20. The CDR3 loop spans 18 amino acids. Germline CDR1 is SGHRS and CDR2 is YFSETQ. The CDR3 sequence is CASSDRNLAGAIAGTQYF. The CDR3 bases that were read are TGCGCCAGCAGCGACCGAAACTTAGCGGGGGCTATCGCAGGGACC.

The sample holds a few counts of this clone. The CDR3 extends 3 residues past the end of the read, so its final part is completed from the germline J gene. The chain combines TRBV7-2 with TRBJ2-2, with 8 bases matching TRBD1. The CDR3 extends over 14 amino acids. Germline V gene sequence: CDR1 SGHTA, CDR2 FQGNSA. CDR3 bases read: TGTGCCAGCAGCCCGCCGGAGACAGGGGAAAAG. Translated: CASSPPETGEK. The full CDR3 sequence reads CASSPPETGEKLFF.

Ten or more counts support this clone. With the read ending 3 residues before the CDR3 end, the germline J gene is used to fill in that end. This chain connects TRBV11-2 to TRBJ2-2, with D tentatively TRBD1 (6 bases). This CDR3 has 15 amino acids. V was trimmed by 9 bases and J by 0 bases, leaving 14 bases between them. Germline V gene data show CDR1 as SGHAT and CDR2 as FQNNGV. CDR3 in amino acids: CASNRVGANTGELFF. The sequenced CDR3 bases are TGTGCCAGTAACAGGGTAGGGGCGAACACCGGGGAG. The full variable domain, rest sourced from reference TRBV11-2 and TRBJ2-2, is EAGVAQSPRYKIIEKRQSVAFWCNPISGHATLYWYQQILGQGPKLLIQFQNNGVVDDSQLPKDRFSAERLKGVDSTLKIQPAKLEDSAVYLCASNRVGANTGELFFGEGSRLTVL.

Many counts were recorded for this clone. The read ends 3 residues shy of where the CDR3 ends; the end is completed using the germline J gene. V usage is TRBV18 and J usage is TRBJ1-5, with TRBD1 matching over 9 bases. Germline V gene sequence: CDR1 KGHSH, CDR2 LQKENI. Trimming removed 3 bases from V and 1 base from J; junction bases left unmatched: 1. This CDR3 region has 15 residues. This chain's CDR3 is CASSPGQGSNQPQHF. The sequenced part of the CDR3 DNA is TGTGCCAGCTCACCGGGACAGGGAAGCAATCAGCCC. The full variable domain, with the rest looked up from reference TRBV18 and TRBJ1-5, is NAGVMQNPRHLVRRRGQEARLRCSPMKGHSHVYWYRQLPEEGLKFMVYLQKENIIDESGMPKERFSAEFPKEGPSILRIQQVVRGDSAAYFCASSPGQGSNQPQHFGDGTRLSIL.

In its sample, this clone was seen many times. The read terminates 3 residues before the CDR3 end, so the remaining end is supplied by the germline J gene. The V gene is TRBV6-2 or TRBV6-3, the J gene TRBJ2-3; 11 bases align to TRBD2. Germline CDR1 is MNHEY and CDR2 is SVGEGT. J lost 2 bases, V lost 8 bases, and 9 bases had no gene match. The CDR3 has 16 amino acids. CDR3 DNA, as far as it was read: TGTGCCAGCTGGATTCCGGGACTAGCGGCCACAGATACG. Translating it yields CASWIPGLAATDT. The entire CDR3 reads CASWIPGLAATDTQYF.

This clone was found many times. Here the CDR3 reads CASSFYSVGANVLTF. CDR3 bases read: TGTGCCAGCAGCTTCTACAGTGTTGGGGCCAACGTC. This chain connects TRBV7-2 to TRBJ2-6; no clear D gene. The read terminates 3 residues before the CDR3 end, so the remaining end is supplied by the germline J gene. This CDR3 spans 15 amino acids. The germline V and J ends were trimmed by 3 bases and 3 bases, with 9 bases remaining between them. Germline CDR1 reads SGHTA; CDR2 reads FQGNSA.

This clone showed up many times. From the germline J gene comes the end of the CDR3, since the read stops 3 residues before it. The V call is TRBV6-1, the J call TRBJ1-5; 9 bases map to TRBD1. The CDR3 spans 15 residues. The V gene end was trimmed by 3 bases and the J gene end by 5 bases; junction bases not matched to a gene: 5. The V gene's germline CDR1 is MNHNS and CDR2 SASEGT. The part of the CDR3 DNA that was read is TGTGCCAGCAGTGAGGACAGGGGAGAGGATCAGCCC. Encoded protein: CASSEDRGEDQP. The entire CDR3 protein reads CASSEDRGEDQPQHF.

This clone was observed a handful of times. The read terminates 3 residues before the CDR3 end, so the remaining end is supplied by the germline J gene. This rearrangement joins TRBV19 to TRBJ2-7; TRBD1 matches at 12 bases. The CDR3 is 15 amino acids. Germline assignment: CDR1 LNHDA and CDR2 SQIVND (reference sequence). The junction had 8 bases not matched to a gene; V was cut back by 5 bases and J by 6 bases. The CDR3 here is CASSPGQGAQTEQYF. The sequenced CDR3 bases are TGTGCCAGTAGTCCGGGACAGGGGGCGCAGACCGAG.

This clone was recorded many times. The CDR3 goes on 3 residues after the read ends, and that part is filled in from the germline J gene. The chain links TRBV29-1 to TRBJ2-1; 11 bases map to TRBD2. V trimming: 5 bases; J trimming: 5 bases; junction bases outside the gene matches: 8. The V gene's germline CDR1 is SQVTM and CDR2 ANQGSEA. The CDR3 runs 15 residues. CDR3 bases read: TGCAGCGTTACAAGACTAGCGGGACCCAACAATGAG. Protein product: CSVTRLAGPNNE. The whole CDR3 is CSVTRLAGPNNEQFF.

This clone came up many times. The CDR3 goes on 3 residues after the read ends, and that part is filled in from the germline J gene. V usage is TRBV18 and J usage is TRBJ2-7; possible D gene TRBD1, 6 bases. Trimming left V 4 bases short and J 2 bases short, with 15 bases between. Germline V lookup: CDR1 KGHSH, CDR2 LQKENI. The CDR3 contains 15 residues. The covered CDR3 bases are TGTGCCAGCTCACTCGGGCAGGGGTCAACCTACGAG. Residues: CASSLGQGSTYE. The whole CDR3 protein reads CASSLGQGSTYEQYF. Full variable domain (outside the CDR3, taken from reference TRBV18 and TRBJ2-7): NAGVMQNPRHLVRRRGQEARLRCSPMKGHSHVYWYRQLPEEGLKFMVYLQKENIIDESGMPKERFSAEFPKEGPSILRIQQVVRGDSAAYFCASSLGQGSTYEQYFGPGTRLTVT.

In its sample, this clone was seen many times. The CDR3 extends 3 residues past the end of the read, so its final part is completed from the germline J gene. The V call is TRBV6-4, the J call TRBJ2-6; the D gene is possibly TRBD1 (5 bases). Trimming stripped 2 bases from V and 0 bases from J, with 5 bases between. Germline loops: CDR1 MRHNA, CDR2 SNTAGT. This CDR3 comprises 15 residues. The CDR3 sequence: CASSDTGSGANVLTF. CDR3 bases read: TGTGCCAGCAGTGACACAGGCTCTGGGGCCAACGTC.

This clone showed up many times. The read terminates 3 residues before the CDR3 end, so the remaining end is supplied by the germline J gene. The V gene is TRBV7-8, the J gene TRBJ1-4, with D possibly being TRBD1 (6 bases). The V and J ends lost 3 bases and 0 bases respectively, with 14 bases between them. This CDR3 has 17 amino acids. Per the germline V gene, CDR1 is SGHVS and CDR2 is FQNEAQ. CDR3 DNA (partial): TGTGCCAGCAGCTTCCGGGACACTTCTTCAACTAATGAAAAA. It encodes CASSFRDTSSTNEK. The CDR3 in its entirety is CASSFRDTSSTNEKLFF.

This clone has ten or more counts. The read is 3 residues too short to cover the CDR3 end, so that end is filled in from the germline J gene. V gene TRBV4-1 combines with J gene TRBJ2-7; 7 bases are a match to TRBD1. Trimming at V came to 0 bases and at J to 4 bases, leaving 12 bases not matched to a gene. CDR1 and CDR2 from the germline V gene are MGHRA and YSYEKL. The CDR3 has 17 residues. CDR3 bases read: TGCGCCAGCAGCCAAGATTGGGGACAGCCAGCTAGATACGAG. Protein: CASSQDWGQPARYE. The CDR3 reads in full as CASSQDWGQPARYEQYF.

This clone appeared a few times. The read terminates 3 residues ahead of where the CDR3 ends, so the germline J gene completes it. This chain connects TRBV30 to TRBJ1-2; D remains ambiguous. The CDR3 has 12 amino acids. Germline V gives CDR1 GTSNPN, CDR2 SVGIG (reference sequence). The DNA read from the CDR3 is TGTGCCTGGAGTGCTTCTTACAATGAC. Protein: CAWSASYND. The whole CDR3 sequence reads CAWSASYNDYTF. Together with reference TRBV30 and TRBJ1-2, the CDR3 gives the full variable domain: SQTIHQWPATLVQPVGSPLSLECTVEGTSNPNLYWYRQAAGRGLQLLFYSVGIGQISSEVPQNLSASRPQDRQFILSSKKLLLSDSGFYLCAWSASYNDYTFGSGTRLTVV.

This clone has ten or more counts. The observed sequence ends 3 residues before the CDR3 terminus, with the missing tail filled in from the germline J gene. The rearrangement joins TRBV5-1 to TRBJ2-1, with 8 bases fitting TRBD2. The germline V gene has CDR1 SGHRS and CDR2 YFSETQ. V trimming: 0 bases; J trimming: 9 bases; junction bases outside the gene matches: 17. The CDR3 runs to 18 residues. CDR3 bases read: TGCGCCAGCAGCTTGGCATCTCCCGATGGACTAGCAGTTAGTGAG. As protein: CASSLASPDGLAVSE. The whole CDR3 region reads CASSLASPDGLAVSEQFF.

This clone was observed a handful of times. CDR3 DNA, as far as it was read: TGTGCCAGCAGCTTAGGACTAGCGGGGAACAATGAG. The encoded protein is CASSLGLAGNNE. The CDR3 in its entirety is CASSLGLAGNNEQFF. The chain employs TRBV7-6 and TRBJ2-1, with 11 bases fitting TRBD2. From the germline J gene comes the end of the CDR3, since the read stops 3 residues before it. The CDR3 covers 15 residues. The germline gives CDR1 SGHVS, CDR2 FNYEAQ. With V trimmed by 1 base and J by 5 bases, 1 base remained unmatched.

This clone was picked up many times. The read is 3 residues too short to cover the CDR3 end, so that end is filled in from the germline J gene. V is TRBV5-6 and J is TRBJ1-2; TRBD1 matches 8 bases. Germline CDR1 SGHDT, CDR2 YYEEEE. CDR3 length: 14 amino acids. Trimming at V came to 0 bases and at J to 5 bases, leaving 3 bases not matched to a gene. CDR3 amino acids: CASSLDRGSYGYTF. CDR3 DNA, as far as it was read: TGTGCCAGCAGCTTGGACAGGGGGAGTTATGGC.

Details on this clone: The sequenced fragment ends 3 residues before the CDR3 boundary, so the rest is inferred from the germline J gene. The V gene is TRBV7-9, the J gene TRBJ2-4, with 10 bases identical to TRBD1. The CDR3 spans 15 residues. Germline-derived CDR1 and CDR2 are SEHNR and FQNEAQ (reference sequence). Incomplete CDR3 DNA: TGTGCCAGCAGCGCAACCGGGACAGGGGCCTATGGT. Encoded protein: CASSATGTGAYG. The full-length CDR3 reads as CASSATGTGAYGQYF.

This clone was picked up many times. The read falls 3 residues short of the CDR3 end, and the missing part is taken from the germline J gene. The chain combines TRBV5-1 with TRBJ2-7; 7 bases fit TRBD2. Germline CDR1 SGHRS, CDR2 YFSETQ. The V segment lost 0 bases and the J segment 0 bases; nucleotides outside the gene matches: 0. CDR3 length: 14 residues. This chain's CDR3 is CASSLGDYSYEQYF. The DNA read from the CDR3 is TGCGCCAGCAGCTTGGGGGACTACTCCTACGAG.

This clone has at least ten counts. The CDR3 end is not reached by the read, which stops 3 residues before it; the germline J gene fills it in. This chain uses TRBV10-1 with TRBJ2-1; 10 bases match TRBD2. J lost 7 bases, V lost 6 bases, and 12 bases had no gene match. The CDR3 contains 16 residues. Germline V CDR1 and CDR2: WNHNN, SYGVQD (reference sequence). The sequenced CDR3 bases are TGCGCCAGCAGCCCAGCGGGGGGGATGACAGAAAATGAG. It translates to CASSPAGGMTENE. The whole CDR3 sequence is CASSPAGGMTENEQFF.

This clone was recorded many times. The read stops 3 residues short of the end of the CDR3; the missing end is completed from the germline J gene. The rearrangement joins TRBV19 to TRBJ2-3, with D possibly matching TRBD2 (6 bases). V was clipped by 7 bases and J by 3 bases, with 17 bases between them. The CDR3 sequence is 15 residues long. Per the germline V gene, CDR1 is LNHDA and CDR2 is SQIVND (reference sequence). Partial CDR3 DNA: TGTGCCAGTAAGAATAGTGGGGGGTATACAGATACG. Protein sequence: CASKNSGGYTDT. The complete CDR3 sequence is CASKNSGGYTDTQYF.

This clone was picked up many times. Read data end 3 residues before the CDR3 end; the end is taken from the germline J gene. The chain employs TRBV6-1 and TRBJ1-1; D not certain. CDR3 length equals 15 residues. The V and J ends lost 3 bases and 5 bases respectively, with 16 bases between them. CDR1 is MNHNS and CDR2 is SASEGT in the germline V gene. The CDR3 bases that were read are TGTGCCAGCAGTGAGGTCAGGACTATTAGGACTGAA. Translating it yields CASSEVRTIRTE. The full CDR3 protein reads CASSEVRTIRTEAFF.

At least ten counts were recorded for this clone. It may be a read error: a sequence one base away is much more abundant. The read finishes 3 residues shy of the CDR3 end, and the germline J gene is used to complete it. The chain has TRBV6-1 and TRBJ2-2; 7 bases fit TRBD1. Germline V gene data show CDR1 as MNHNS and CDR2 as SASEGT. The CDR3 spans 19 residues. CDR3 DNA (partial): TGTGCCAGCAGTGAAAGTAGATGGGACAGTGTCTCTGGGGCCAACGTG. The encoded protein is CASSESRWDSVSGANV. From start to end, the CDR3 is CASSESRWDSVSGANVLFF.

To note about this clone: The CDR3 goes on 3 residues after the read ends, and that part is filled in from the germline J gene. This chain links TRBV7-2 with TRBJ1-2; tentatively, D is TRBD1 (5 bases). Germline V CDR1 and CDR2: SGHTA, FQGNSA. This CDR3 comprises 15 residues. The DNA read from the CDR3 is TGTGCCAGCAGCTTAGGCGGGGGGTCCTACAATGAC. It codes for CASSLGGGSYND. The complete CDR3 protein is CASSLGGGSYNDYTF.

This clone appeared a few times. CDR3 DNA (partial): TGTGCCTGGGAAGCGGGGGGGGGTACAGATACG. It encodes CAWEAGGGTDT. Given in full, the CDR3 is CAWEAGGGTDTAFF. The chain is built from TRBV30 and TRBJ1-1; maybe TRBD1 (5 bases). The read halts 3 residues ahead of the CDR3 end, with the missing end drawn from the germline J gene. Germline lookup yields CDR1 GTSNPN and CDR2 SVGIG (reference sequence). This CDR3 has 14 amino acids.

This clone was seen repeatedly, ten times or more. The CDR3 end falls 3 residues outside the read, so it is completed with the germline J gene. V and J are TRBV20-1 and TRBJ1-2; 8 nucleotides match TRBD1. CDR1 is DFQATT, CDR2 SNEGSKA, per germline (reference sequence). The V segment lost 6 bases and the J segment 0 bases; nucleotides outside the gene matches: 9. The CDR3 consists of 15 residues. The CDR3 DNA, read in part, is TGCAGTGCCCCCGGGGACAGGCGTTCTAACTATGGC. Amino acids: CSAPGDRRSNYG. In full, the CDR3 is CSAPGDRRSNYGYTF.

The table lists this clone with a few counts. Read coverage stops 3 residues before the CDR3 terminus; the germline J gene supplies the remainder. The rearrangement links TRBV5-4 to TRBJ2-7; 9 nucleotides agree with TRBD1. J was trimmed by 3 bases and V by 3 bases; bases with no gene match: 7. This CDR3 spans 15 amino acids. Germline V gives CDR1 SGHNT, CDR2 YYREEE (reference sequence). The CDR3 protein is CASSSPTGGSYEQYF. CDR3 DNA, as far as it was read: TGTGCCAGCAGCTCCCCGACAGGGGGAAGCTACGAG.